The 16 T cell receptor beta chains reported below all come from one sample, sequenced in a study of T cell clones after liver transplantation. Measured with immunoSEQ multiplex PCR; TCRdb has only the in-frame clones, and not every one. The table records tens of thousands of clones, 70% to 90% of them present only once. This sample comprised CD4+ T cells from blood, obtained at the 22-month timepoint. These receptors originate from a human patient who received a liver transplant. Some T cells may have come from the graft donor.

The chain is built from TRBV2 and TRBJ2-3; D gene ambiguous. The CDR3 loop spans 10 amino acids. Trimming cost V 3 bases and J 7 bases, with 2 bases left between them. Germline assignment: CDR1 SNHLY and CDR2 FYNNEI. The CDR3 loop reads CASSDNTQYF. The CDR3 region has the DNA TGTGCCAGCAGTGATAATACGCAGTATTTT.

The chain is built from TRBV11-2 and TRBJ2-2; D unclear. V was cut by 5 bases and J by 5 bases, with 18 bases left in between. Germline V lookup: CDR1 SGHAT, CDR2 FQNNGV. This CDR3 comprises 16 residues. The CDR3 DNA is TGTGCCAGCAGCCCGACATGGGCAGTATCAACCGGGGAGCTGTTTTTT. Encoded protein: CASSPTWAVSTGELFF.

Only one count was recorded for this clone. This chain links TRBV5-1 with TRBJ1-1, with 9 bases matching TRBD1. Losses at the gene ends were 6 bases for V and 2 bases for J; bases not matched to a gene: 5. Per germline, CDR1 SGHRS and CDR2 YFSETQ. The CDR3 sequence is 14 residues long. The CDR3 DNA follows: TGCGCCAGCAAACTCACAGGGGGCAACACTGAAGCTTTCTTT. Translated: CASKLTGGNTEAFF. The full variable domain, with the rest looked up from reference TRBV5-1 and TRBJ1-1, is KAGVTQTPRYLIKTRGQQVTLSCSPISGHRSVSWYQQTPGQGLQFLFEYFSETQRNKGNFPGRFSGRQFSNSRSEMNVSTLELGDSALYLCASKLTGGNTEAFFGQGTRLTVV.

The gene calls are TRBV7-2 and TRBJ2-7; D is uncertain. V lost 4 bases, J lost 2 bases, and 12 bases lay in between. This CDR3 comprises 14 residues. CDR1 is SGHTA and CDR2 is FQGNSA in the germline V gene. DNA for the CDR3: TGTGCCAGCAGCTATTCGGCTGCACCCTACGAGCAGTACTTC. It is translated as CASSYSAAPYEQYF.

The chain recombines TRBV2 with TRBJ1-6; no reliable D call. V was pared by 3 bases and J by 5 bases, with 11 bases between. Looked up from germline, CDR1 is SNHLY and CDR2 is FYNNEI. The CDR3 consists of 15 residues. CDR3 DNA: TGTGCCAGCAGTGAGCAGGCCCGAGATAATTCACCCCTCCACTTT. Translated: CASSEQARDNSPLHF.

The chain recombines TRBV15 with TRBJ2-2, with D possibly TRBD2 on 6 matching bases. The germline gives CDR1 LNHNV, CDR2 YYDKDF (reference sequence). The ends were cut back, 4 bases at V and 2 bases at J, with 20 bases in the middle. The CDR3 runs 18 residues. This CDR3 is CATSTPRRASANTGELFF. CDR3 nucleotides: TGTGCCACCAGCACTCCCCGGCGGGCTAGCGCAAACACCGGGGAGCTGTTTTTT.

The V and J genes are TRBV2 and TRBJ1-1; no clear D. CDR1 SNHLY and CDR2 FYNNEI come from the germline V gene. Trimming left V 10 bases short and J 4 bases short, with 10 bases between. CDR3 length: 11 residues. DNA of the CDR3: TGTGCCACCTTACAGTTCACTGAAGCTTTCTTT. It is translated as CATLQFTEAFF.

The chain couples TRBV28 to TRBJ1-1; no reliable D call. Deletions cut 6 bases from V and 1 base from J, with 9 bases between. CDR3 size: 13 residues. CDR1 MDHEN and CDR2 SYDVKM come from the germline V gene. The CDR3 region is CASSQLRNTEAFF. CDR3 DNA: TGTGCCAGCAGCCAACTCAGGAACACTGAAGCTTTCTTT.

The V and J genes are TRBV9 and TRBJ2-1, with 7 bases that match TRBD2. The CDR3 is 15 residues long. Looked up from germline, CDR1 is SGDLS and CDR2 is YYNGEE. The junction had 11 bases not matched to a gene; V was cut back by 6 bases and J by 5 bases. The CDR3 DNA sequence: TGTGCCAGCACCCTGGGGGGGAGGGGTGACAATGAGCAGTTCTTC. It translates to CASTLGGRGDNEQFF.

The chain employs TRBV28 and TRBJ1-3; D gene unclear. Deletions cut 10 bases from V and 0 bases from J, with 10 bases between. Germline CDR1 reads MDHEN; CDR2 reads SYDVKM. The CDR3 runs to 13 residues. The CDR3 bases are TGTGCCACATCGGACGCCTCTGGAAACACCATATATTTT. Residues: CATSDASGNTIYF.

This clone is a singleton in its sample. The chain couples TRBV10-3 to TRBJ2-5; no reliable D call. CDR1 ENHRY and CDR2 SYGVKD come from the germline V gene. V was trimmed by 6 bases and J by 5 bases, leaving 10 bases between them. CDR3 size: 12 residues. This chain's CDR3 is CAIRASMETQYF. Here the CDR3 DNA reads TGTGCCATCAGAGCAAGCATGGAGACCCAGTACTTC.

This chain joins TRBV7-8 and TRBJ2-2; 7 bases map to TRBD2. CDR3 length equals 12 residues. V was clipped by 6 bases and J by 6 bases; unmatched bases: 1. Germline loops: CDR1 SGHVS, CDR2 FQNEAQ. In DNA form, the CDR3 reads TGTGCCAGCAGGGGGGGGTCCGGGGAGCTGTTTTTT. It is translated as CASRGGSGELFF.

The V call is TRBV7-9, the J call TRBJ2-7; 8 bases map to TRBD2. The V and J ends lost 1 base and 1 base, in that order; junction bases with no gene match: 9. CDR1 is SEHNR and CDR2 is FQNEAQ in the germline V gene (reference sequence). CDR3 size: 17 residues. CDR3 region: CASSLVAAGAHSYEQYF. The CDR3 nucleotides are TGTGCCAGCAGCTTAGTTGCAGCGGGAGCACATTCCTACGAGCAGTACTTC.

The CDR3 is CASSLQTGVRSSEAFF. The CDR3 DNA sequence: TGTGCCAGCAGCCTGCAAACAGGGGTGAGGTCTTCTGAAGCTTTCTTT. The genes are TRBV5-5 and TRBJ1-1; TRBD1 matches 7 bases. Trimming took 4 bases from V and 6 from J; bases not matched to a gene: 15. This CDR3 comprises 16 residues. Germline V gene data show CDR1 as SGHKS and CDR2 as YYEKEE (reference sequence).

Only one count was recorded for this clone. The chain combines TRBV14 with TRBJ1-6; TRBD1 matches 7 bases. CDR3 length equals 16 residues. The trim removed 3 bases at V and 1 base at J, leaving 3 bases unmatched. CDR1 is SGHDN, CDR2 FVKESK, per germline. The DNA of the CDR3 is TGTGCCAGCAGCCATCGACAGGGTTCCTATAATTCACCCCTCCACTTT. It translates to CASSHRQGSYNSPLHF.

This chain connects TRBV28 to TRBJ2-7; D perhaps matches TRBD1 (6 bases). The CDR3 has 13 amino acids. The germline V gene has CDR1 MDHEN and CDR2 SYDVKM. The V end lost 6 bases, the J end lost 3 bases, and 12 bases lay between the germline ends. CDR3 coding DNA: TGTGCCAGCAGCGGCGACAGGTACTACGAGCAGTACTTC. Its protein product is CASSGDRYYEQYF.